The rows below give T cell receptor beta chains drawn from one sample of a study of cytomegalovirus exposure and HLA in healthy donors. Method: immunoSEQ multiplex PCR; TCRdb's copy keeps in-frame clones and lacks some. Of about 93,000 clones listed, about 66% are singletons. Sequenced sample: PBMCs. These receptors all come from a boy aged 5-17 years in good health and CMV-seropositive. Each CDR3 is given with its conserved first and last residue. A D gene is named only where the DNA matches it firmly. The size field is filled for only some rows; it gives once, few, many or a size class.

-	TRBV11-3	once	TRBJ2-7	CASSLGGPSYEQYF	TGTGCCAGCAGCTTAGGGGGCCCCTCTTACGAGCAGTACTTC
TRBD1	TRBV29-1	-	TRBJ1-1	CSVERDRETEAFF	TGCAGCGTCGAAAGGGACAGAGAGACTGAAGCTTTCTTT
-	TRBV15	-	TRBJ1-3	CATSRRDFGAGNTIYF	TGTGCCACCAGCAGGCGGGACTTTGGGGCAGGAAACACCATATATTTT
-	TRBV27	-	TRBJ2-3	CASSATSKTQYF	TGTGCCAGCAGTGCGACATCCAAAACGCAGTATTTT
-	TRBV5-6	few	TRBJ1-4	CASSLWTEANEKLFF	TGTGCCAGCAGCCTCTGGACAGAAGCTAATGAAAAACTGTTTTTT
-	TRBV4-3	-	TRBJ1-6	CASSLTFQGYNSPLHF	TGCGCCAGCAGCCTTACCTTTCAGGGGTATAATTCACCCCTCCACTTT
TRBD2	TRBV5-1	-	TRBJ2-1	CASSSSGSFDNEQFF	TGCGCCAGCAGCTCTAGCGGGAGTTTCGACAATGAGCAGTTCTTC
-	TRBV14	-	TRBJ1-1	CASSQDMGRVLDEAFF	TGTGCCAGCAGCCAAGATATGGGCAGGGTTCTGGATGAAGCTTTCTTT
-	TRBV9	-	TRBJ2-3	CASSRSGGVGTDTQYF	TGTGCCAGCAGCAGGTCGGGGGGCGTTGGCACAGATACGCAGTATTTT
-	TRBV9	-	TRBJ2-3	CASSVKGAGGTDTQYF	TGTGCCAGCAGCGTAAAAGGAGCAGGGGGCACAGATACGCAGTATTTT
-	TRBV27	-	TRBJ1-1	CASSLSSGGLNTEAFF	TGTGCCAGCAGTTTATCCTCGGGGGGATTGAACACTGAAGCTTTCTTT
TRBD1	TRBV7-9	-	TRBJ2-3	CASMDRDTDTQYF	TGTGCCAGCATGGACAGGGATACAGATACGCAGTATTTT
TRBD1	TRBV19	-	TRBJ1-2	CASSIHRGSAYGYTF	TGTGCCAGTAGTATCCACAGGGGTTCAGCCTATGGCTACACCTTC
-	TRBV18	once	TRBJ1-2	CASSPAPTGIYPGYTF	TGTGCCAGCTCACCTGCTCCGACAGGTATATACCCTGGCTACACCTTC
-	TRBV5-8	-	TRBJ1-2	CASSLRIARYGYTF	TGTGCCAGCAGCTTGCGTATAGCCCGCTATGGCTACACCTTC
-	TRBV19	-	TRBJ2-7	CASSIARGNEQYF	TGTGCCAGTAGTATCGCCAGGGGTAACGAGCAGTACTTC
-	TRBV2	-	TRBJ1-2	CASSGDGLNYGYTF	TGTGCCAGCAGTGGTGACGGACTCAACTATGGCTACACCTTC
-	TRBV6-6	-	TRBJ2-7	CASSLTSGAAFNEQYF	TGTGCCAGCAGCCTGACCTCAGGGGCCGCTTTCAACGAGCAGTACTTC
TRBD2	TRBV5-1	-	TRBJ2-2	CASSLKRGRNTGELFF	TGCGCCAGCAGCTTGAAGCGGGGGAGAAACACCGGGGAGCTGTTTTTT
-	TRBV2	-	TRBJ1-6	CASSESYRESPLHF	TGTGCCAGCAGTGAGTCCTACCGTGAGTCACCCCTCCACTTT
TRBD1	TRBV25-1	-	TRBJ2-7	CASSDLGGQRYEQYF	TGTGCCAGCAGTGATTTAGGGGGACAGCGCTACGAGCAGTACTTC
TRBD2	TRBV29-1	-	TRBJ2-1	CSVEGTSGSSYNEQFF	TGCAGCGTTGAAGGGACTAGCGGTAGCTCCTACAATGAGCAGTTCTTC
TRBD2	TRBV7-9	-	TRBJ2-2	CSSSTTSGRGTGELFF	TGTTCCAGCAGCACCACCAGCGGGAGAGGAACCGGGGAGCTGTTTTTT
TRBD2	TRBV5-5	-	TRBJ2-2	CASSATSGGLNTGELFF	TGTGCCAGCAGCGCCACTAGCGGGGGTCTAAACACCGGGGAGCTGTTTTTT
TRBD1	TRBV27	-	TRBJ2-7	CASTPGQFSYEQYF	TGTGCCAGCACTCCGGGACAGTTCTCCTACGAGCAGTACTTC
-	TRBV6-5	few	TRBJ2-7	CASSYSGPYEQYF	TGTGCCAGCAGTTACTCGGGCCCCTACGAGCAGTACTTC
-	TRBV7-9	-	TRBJ1-3	CASSSPLYRVSGNTIYF	TGTGCCAGCAGCTCACCCCTTTACAGGGTTTCTGGAAACACCATATATTTT
TRBD1	TRBV15	few	TRBJ2-7	CATSEELRGLKDEQYF	TGTGCCACCAGCGAGGAACTCAGGGGGCTTAAGGACGAGCAGTACTTC
-	TRBV11-2	-	TRBJ1-3	CASSPAGNTIYF	TGTGCCAGCAGCCCCGCGGGAAACACCATATATTTT
-	TRBV5-4	-	TRBJ2-3	CASSFSWTSTDTQYF	TGTGCCAGCAGCTTTAGCTGGACTAGCACAGATACGCAGTATTTT
-	TRBV30	-	TRBJ2-1	CAWSVYSSVDEQFF	TGTGCCTGGAGTGTCTATAGTTCCGTGGATGAGCAGTTCTTC
-	TRBV4-2	once	TRBJ2-7	CASSQGPDFSYEQYF	TGTGCCAGCAGCCAAGGACCGGACTTCTCCTACGAGCAGTACTTC
-	TRBV7-2	-	TRBJ1-3	CASSSQDLSGNTIYF	TGTGCCAGCAGCTCACAGGACCTCTCTGGAAACACCATATATTTT
-	TRBV19	few	TRBJ2-2	CASSITPLGGGNTGELFF	TGTGCCAGTAGTATAACGCCTCTAGGGGGTGGGAACACCGGGGAGCTGTTTTTT
-	TRBV7-9	-	TRBJ2-2	CSRTGLGNTGELFF	TGTTCCAGGACGGGACTTGGTAACACCGGGGAGCTGTTTTTT
TRBD1	TRBV6-6	few	TRBJ2-7	CASSYGTVTAYEQYF	TGTGCCAGCAGTTACGGGACAGTTACCGCCTACGAGCAGTACTTC
TRBD1	TRBV5-1	few	TRBJ1-1	CASSVTGFDTEAFF	TGCGCCAGCAGCGTGACAGGGTTTGACACTGAAGCTTTCTTT
-	TRBV19	-	TRBJ1-4	CASSPDRSNEKLFF	TGTGCCAGTAGCCCCGACAGATCTAATGAAAAACTGTTTTTT
-	TRBV30	-	TRBJ2-2	CAWSGGGELFF	TGTGCCTGGAGCGGGGGCGGGGAGCTGTTTTTT
-	TRBV19	few	TRBJ1-6	CASSRSGGGGNSPLNF	TGTGCCAGTAGTAGGAGCGGGGGAGGGGGAAACTCACCCCTCAACTTT
-	TRBV5-4	-	TRBJ1-6	CASSLVAPLYNSPLHF	TGCGCCAGCAGCTTGGTTGCGCCGCTCTATAATTCACCCCTCCACTTT
-	TRBV29-1	-	TRBJ2-7	CSVEDPSEGAVGEQYF	TGCAGCGTTGAAGACCCTTCGGAGGGGGCGGTTGGCGAGCAGTACTTC
TRBD1	TRBV2	-	TRBJ1-2	CASSEGQGDGYTF	TGTGCCAGCAGTGAAGGACAGGGGGATGGCTACACCTTC
-	TRBV18	-	TRBJ2-2	CASSPGARSTGELFF	TGTGCCAGCTCACCGGGCGCCAGATCCACCGGGGAGCTGTTTTTT
TRBD2	TRBV6-1	-	TRBJ2-3	CASSERFTGGKGTDTQYF	TGTGCCAGCAGTGAAAGGTTTACGGGGGGTAAGGGCACAGATACGCAGTATTTT
-	TRBV6-6	-	TRBJ1-4	CASSTGTTNEKLFF	TGTGCCAGCAGTACAGGGACAACTAATGAAAAACTGTTTTTT
-	TRBV9	-	TRBJ1-2	CASYRDSYGYTF	TGTGCCAGCTATCGCGACAGCTATGGCTACACCTTC
-	TRBV6-5	-	TRBJ2-1	CASSIGGDSEQFF	TGTGCCAGCAGCATCGGGGGAGACAGTGAGCAGTTCTTC
-	TRBV18	few	TRBJ2-7	CASSPGHGSTYEQYF	TGTGCCAGCTCACCAGGGCACGGGAGTACCTACGAGCAGTACTTC
-	TRBV14	once	TRBJ2-3	CASSRVTGWTDTQYF	TGTGCCAGCTCAAGAGTCACAGGGTGGACAGATACGCAGTATTTT
-	TRBV19	-	TRBJ1-6	CATTGGVFSPLHF	TGTGCCACCACCGGCGGGGTATTCTCACCCCTCCACTTT
TRBD2	TRBV27	-	TRBJ2-1	CASRPGLNYNEQFF	TGTGCCAGCAGACCGGGACTAAACTACAATGAGCAGTTCTTC
-	TRBV19	few	TRBJ1-5	CASHSGGDYQPQHF	TGTGCCAGTCACTCCGGAGGGGACTATCAGCCCCAGCATTTT
-	TRBV5-6	-	TRBJ1-1	CASSLWTEAFF	TGTGCCAGCAGCCTTTGGACAGAAGCTTTCTTT
-	TRBV19	-	TRBJ1-1	CASSMGRGTEAFF	TGTGCCAGTAGTATGGGCAGGGGAACTGAAGCTTTCTTT
-	TRBV6-1	few	TRBJ1-5	CASRDTFNQPQHF	TGTGCCAGCAGGGACACTTTCAATCAGCCCCAGCATTTT
-	TRBV15	-	TRBJ1-4	CATRTGLATNEKLFF	TGTGCCACCAGAACAGGCCTGGCAACTAATGAAAAACTGTTTTTT
-	TRBV30	-	TRBJ2-6	CAWSRGSGANVLTF	TGTGCCTGGAGTAGGGGCTCTGGGGCCAACGTCCTGACTTTC